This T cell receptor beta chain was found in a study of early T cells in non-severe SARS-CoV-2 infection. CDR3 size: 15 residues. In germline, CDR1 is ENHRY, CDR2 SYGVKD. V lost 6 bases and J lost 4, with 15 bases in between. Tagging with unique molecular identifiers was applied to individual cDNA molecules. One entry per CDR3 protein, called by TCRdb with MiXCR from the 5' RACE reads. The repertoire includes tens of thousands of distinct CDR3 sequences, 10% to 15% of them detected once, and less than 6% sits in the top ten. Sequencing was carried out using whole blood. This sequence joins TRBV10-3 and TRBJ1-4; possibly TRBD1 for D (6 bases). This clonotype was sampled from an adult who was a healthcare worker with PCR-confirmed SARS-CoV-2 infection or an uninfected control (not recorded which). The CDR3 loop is CAIRQSGADNEKLFF. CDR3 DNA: TGTGCCATCAGGCAGTCAGGGGCTGATAATGAAAAACTGTTTTTT.